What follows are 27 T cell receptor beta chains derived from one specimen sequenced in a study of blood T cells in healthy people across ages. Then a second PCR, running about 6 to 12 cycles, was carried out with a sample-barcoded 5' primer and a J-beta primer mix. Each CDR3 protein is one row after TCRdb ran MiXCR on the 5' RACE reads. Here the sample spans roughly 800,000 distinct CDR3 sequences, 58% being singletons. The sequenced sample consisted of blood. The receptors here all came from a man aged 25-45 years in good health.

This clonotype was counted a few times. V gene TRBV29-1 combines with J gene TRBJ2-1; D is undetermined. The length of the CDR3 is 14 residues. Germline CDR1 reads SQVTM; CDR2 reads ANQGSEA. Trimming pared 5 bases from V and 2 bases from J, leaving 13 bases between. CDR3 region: CSVSFGGAYNEQFF. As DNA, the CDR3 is TGCAGCGTTAGTTTTGGCGGTGCCTACAATGAGCAGTTCTTC.

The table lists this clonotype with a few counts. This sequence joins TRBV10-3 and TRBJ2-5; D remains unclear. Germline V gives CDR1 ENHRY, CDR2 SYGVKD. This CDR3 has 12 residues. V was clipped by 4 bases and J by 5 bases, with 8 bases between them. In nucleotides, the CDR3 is TGTGCCATCAGTGGCGTCGGGGAGACCCAGTACTTC. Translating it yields CAISGVGETQYF.

The CDR3, as DNA: TGTGCCAGCAGCTCCATTTCGGAGACCCAGTACTTC. This encodes CASSSISETQYF. This chain connects TRBV7-2 to TRBJ2-5, with no clear D. The germline V and J ends were trimmed by 4 bases and 5 bases, with 8 bases remaining between them. The CDR3 is 12 residues long. Germline-derived CDR1 and CDR2 are SGHTA and FQGNSA.

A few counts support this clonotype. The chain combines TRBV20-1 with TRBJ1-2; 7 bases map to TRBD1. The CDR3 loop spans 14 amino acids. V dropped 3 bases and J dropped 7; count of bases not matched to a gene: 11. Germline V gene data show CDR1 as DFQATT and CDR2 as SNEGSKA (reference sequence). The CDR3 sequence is CSASLGTEKPGYTF. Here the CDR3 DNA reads TGCAGTGCTAGCCTAGGGACAGAAAAACCTGGCTACACCTTC.

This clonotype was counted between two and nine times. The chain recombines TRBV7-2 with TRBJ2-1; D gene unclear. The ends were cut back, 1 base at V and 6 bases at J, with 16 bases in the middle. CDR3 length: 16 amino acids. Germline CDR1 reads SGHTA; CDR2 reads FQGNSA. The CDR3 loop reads CASSLVWIPRSNEQFF. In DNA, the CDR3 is TGTGCCAGCAGCTTAGTTTGGATCCCCAGGAGCAATGAGCAGTTCTTC.

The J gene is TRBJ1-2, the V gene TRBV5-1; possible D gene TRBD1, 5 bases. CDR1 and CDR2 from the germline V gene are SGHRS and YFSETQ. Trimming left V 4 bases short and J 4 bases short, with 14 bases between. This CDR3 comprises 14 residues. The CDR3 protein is CASSLGTLRYGYTF. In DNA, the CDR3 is TGCGCCAGCAGCCTAGGGACCTTGCGCTATGGCTACACCTTC.

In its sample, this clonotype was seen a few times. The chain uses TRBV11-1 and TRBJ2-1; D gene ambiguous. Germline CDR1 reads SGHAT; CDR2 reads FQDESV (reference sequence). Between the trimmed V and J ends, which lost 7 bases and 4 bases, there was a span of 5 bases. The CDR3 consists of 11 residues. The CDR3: CASKTYNEQFF. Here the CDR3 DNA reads TGTGCCAGCAAGACGTACAATGAGCAGTTCTTC.

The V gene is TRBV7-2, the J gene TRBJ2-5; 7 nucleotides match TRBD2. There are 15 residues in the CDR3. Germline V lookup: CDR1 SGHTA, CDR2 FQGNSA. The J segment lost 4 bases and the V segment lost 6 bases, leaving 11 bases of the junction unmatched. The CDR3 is CASSAETSSRETQYF. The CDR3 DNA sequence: TGTGCCAGCAGTGCCGAGACTAGCTCCCGAGAGACCCAGTACTTC.

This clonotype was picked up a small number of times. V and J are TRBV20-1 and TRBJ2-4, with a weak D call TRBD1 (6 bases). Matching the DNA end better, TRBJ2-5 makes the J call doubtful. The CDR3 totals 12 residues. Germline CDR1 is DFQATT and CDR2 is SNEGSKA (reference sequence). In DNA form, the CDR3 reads TGCAGTGCCACAACAGGGAGAGAGACCCAGTACTTC. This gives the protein CSATTGRETQYF.

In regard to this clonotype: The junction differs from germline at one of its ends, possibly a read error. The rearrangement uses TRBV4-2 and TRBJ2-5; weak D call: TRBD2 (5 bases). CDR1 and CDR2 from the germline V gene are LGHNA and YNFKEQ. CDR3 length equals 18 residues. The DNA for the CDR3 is TGTGCCATCAGCTCAACCCCCCCGGGCGGAACTAGACAAGAGACCCAGTACTTC. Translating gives CAISSTPPGGTRQETQYF.

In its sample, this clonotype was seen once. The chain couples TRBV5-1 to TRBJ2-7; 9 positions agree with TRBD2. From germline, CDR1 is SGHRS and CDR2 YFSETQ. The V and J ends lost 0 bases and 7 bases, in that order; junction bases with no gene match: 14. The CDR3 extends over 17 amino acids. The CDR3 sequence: CASSLAGGSGGTAEQYF. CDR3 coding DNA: TGCGCCAGCAGCTTGGCGGGTGGTAGCGGGGGAACGGCTGAGCAGTACTTC.

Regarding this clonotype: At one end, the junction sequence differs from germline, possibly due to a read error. Written as DNA, the CDR3 is TGCGCCAGCAGCCAAGATCCACAGGGGGTGGGTGGGGAGTTGTTTTTT. Translation: CASSQDPQGVGGELFF. The chain carries TRBV4-3 and TRBJ2-2; 8 positions match TRBD1. Germline loops: CDR1 LGHNA, CDR2 YSLEER. This CDR3 is 16 amino acids long.

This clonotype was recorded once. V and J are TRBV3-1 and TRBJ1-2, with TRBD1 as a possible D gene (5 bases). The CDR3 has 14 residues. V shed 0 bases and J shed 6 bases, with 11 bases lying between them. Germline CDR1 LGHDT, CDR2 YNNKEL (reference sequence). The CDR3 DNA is TGTGCCAGCAGCCAAGAAGCAGGGCGGGATGGCTACACCTTC. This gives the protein CASSQEAGRDGYTF.

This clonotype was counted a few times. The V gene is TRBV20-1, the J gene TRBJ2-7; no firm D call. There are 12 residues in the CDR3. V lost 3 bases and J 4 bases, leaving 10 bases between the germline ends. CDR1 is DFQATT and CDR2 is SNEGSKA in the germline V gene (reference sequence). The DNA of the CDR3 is TGCAGTGCTAGTCGGCAGCAATACGAGCAGTACTTC. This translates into CSASRQQYEQYF.

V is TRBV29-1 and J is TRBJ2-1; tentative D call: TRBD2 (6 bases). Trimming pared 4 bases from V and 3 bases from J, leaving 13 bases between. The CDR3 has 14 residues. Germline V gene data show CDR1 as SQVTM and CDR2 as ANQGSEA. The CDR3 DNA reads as TGCAGCGTTGTTTTGTCTAGCGTCTACAATGAGCAGTTCTTC. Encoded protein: CSVVLSSVYNEQFF.

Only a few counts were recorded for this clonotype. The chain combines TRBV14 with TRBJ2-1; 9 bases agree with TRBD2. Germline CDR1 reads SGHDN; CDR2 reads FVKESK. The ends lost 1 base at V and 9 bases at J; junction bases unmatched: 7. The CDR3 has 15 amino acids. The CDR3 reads CASSQGLAGISEQFF. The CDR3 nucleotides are TGTGCCAGCAGCCAAGGGCTAGCGGGAATTTCTGAGCAGTTCTTC.

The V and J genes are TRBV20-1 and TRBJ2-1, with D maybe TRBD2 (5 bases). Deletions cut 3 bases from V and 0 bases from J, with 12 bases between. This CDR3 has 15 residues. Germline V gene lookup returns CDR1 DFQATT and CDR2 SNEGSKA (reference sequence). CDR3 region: CSASTAESSYNEQFF. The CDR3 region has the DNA TGCAGTGCTAGTACAGCGGAGAGCTCCTACAATGAGCAGTTCTTC.

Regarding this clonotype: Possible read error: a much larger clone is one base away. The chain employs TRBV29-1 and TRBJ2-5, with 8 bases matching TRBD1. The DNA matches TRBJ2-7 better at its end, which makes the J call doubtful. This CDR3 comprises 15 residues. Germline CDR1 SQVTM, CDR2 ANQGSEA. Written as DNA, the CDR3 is TGCGGCGTAAACCTGGGGACAGGCGGGACGTACGAGCAGTACTTC. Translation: CGVNLGTGGTYEQYF.

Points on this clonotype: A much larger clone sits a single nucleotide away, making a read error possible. The CDR3 loop is CASRADLSSYEQYF. The DNA for the CDR3 is TGTGCCAGCAGAGCGGACCTGAGCTCCTACGAGCAGTACTTC. The chain has TRBV7-2 and TRBJ2-7; perhaps TRBD2 as D (5 bases). Germline V gene sequence: CDR1 SGHTA, CDR2 FQGNSA. Trimming took off 6 bases at V and 0 bases at J, with 12 bases between the two ends. The CDR3 contains 14 residues.

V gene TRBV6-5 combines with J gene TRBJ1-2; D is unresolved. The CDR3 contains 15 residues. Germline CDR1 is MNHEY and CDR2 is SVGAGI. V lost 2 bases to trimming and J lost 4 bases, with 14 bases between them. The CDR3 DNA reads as TGTGCCAGCAGTTACACCTCGCCAGGAAGCTATGGCTACACCTTC. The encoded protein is CASSYTSPGSYGYTF.

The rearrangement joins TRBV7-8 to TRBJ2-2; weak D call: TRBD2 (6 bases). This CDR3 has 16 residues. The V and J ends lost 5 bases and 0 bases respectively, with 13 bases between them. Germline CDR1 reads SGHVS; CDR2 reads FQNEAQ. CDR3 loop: CASSPGGGSNTGELFF. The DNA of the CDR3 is TGTGCCAGCAGCCCCGGGGGAGGCTCGAACACCGGGGAGCTGTTTTTT.

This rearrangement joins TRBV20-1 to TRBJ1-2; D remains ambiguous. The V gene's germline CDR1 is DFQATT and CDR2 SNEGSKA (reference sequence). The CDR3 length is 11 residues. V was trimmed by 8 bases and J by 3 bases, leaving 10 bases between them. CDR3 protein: CSIIRDYGYTF. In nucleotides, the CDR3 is TGCAGTATAATTCGGGACTATGGCTACACCTTC.

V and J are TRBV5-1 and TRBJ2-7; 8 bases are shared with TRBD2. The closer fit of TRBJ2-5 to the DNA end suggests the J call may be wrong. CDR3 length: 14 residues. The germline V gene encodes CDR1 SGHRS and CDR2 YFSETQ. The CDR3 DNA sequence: TGCGCCAGCAGCTCTGGACTAGCCCGGGAGACCCAGTACTTC. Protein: CASSSGLARETQYF.

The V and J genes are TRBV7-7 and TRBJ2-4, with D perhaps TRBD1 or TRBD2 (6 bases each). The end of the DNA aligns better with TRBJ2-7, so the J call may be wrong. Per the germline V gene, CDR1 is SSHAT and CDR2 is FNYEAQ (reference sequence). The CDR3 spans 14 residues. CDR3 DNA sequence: TGTGCCAGCAGCTTAGCCGAGGGGGGCTACGAGCAGTACTTC. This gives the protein CASSLAEGGYEQYF.

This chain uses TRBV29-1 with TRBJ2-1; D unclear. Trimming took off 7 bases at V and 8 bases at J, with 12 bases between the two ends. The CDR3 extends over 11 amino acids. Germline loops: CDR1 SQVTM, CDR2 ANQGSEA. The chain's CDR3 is CSARYLDEQFF. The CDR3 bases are TGCAGCGCACGGTATTTGGATGAGCAGTTCTTC.

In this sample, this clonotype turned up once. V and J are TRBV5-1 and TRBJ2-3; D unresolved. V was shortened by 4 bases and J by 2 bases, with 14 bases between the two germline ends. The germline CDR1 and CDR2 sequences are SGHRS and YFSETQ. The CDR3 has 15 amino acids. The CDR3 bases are TGCGCCAGCAGCCCCACGGCAGCTTTCACAGATACGCAGTATTTT. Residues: CASSPTAAFTDTQYF.

The CDR3 protein is CSARDQSQGNTEAFF. CDR3 nucleotides: TGCAGTGCTAGAGATCAGTCACAGGGGAACACTGAAGCTTTCTTT. V gene TRBV20-1 combines with J gene TRBJ1-1; D may be TRBD1 (6 bases). In germline, CDR1 is DFQATT, CDR2 SNEGSKA (reference sequence). This CDR3 has 15 residues. V gave up 0 bases and J gave up 1 base, with 12 bases separating them.